The following is a T cell receptor (beta chain) sequence with its context. Its specificity is unknown. This entry comes from a study of T cell responses to AZD1222 COVID-19 vaccine. Notes on the study in general: White British people made up most donors, females outnumbered males, and clonal diversity was possibly underestimated.

Measured with immunoSEQ multiplex PCR; TCRdb has only the in-frame clones, and not every one. The table shows under 200,000 clones, with over 75% occurring only once. Germline V gives CDR1 MNHEY, CDR2 SVGAGI. This CDR3 contains 14 residues. V was clipped by 5 bases and J by 2 bases, with 11 bases between them. The chain employs TRBV6-5 and TRBJ2-3; D is ambiguous. The clonotype was recovered from an adult who received the AZD1222 COVID-19 vaccine. The source material was peripheral blood, sampled 28 days after the second AZD1222 dose. CDR3 sequence: CASSPSLFTDTQYF. CDR3 DNA: TGTGCCAGCAGTCCCAGCCTTTTCACAGATACGCAGTATTTT.